This passage covers 20 T cell receptor beta chains from one sample sequenced in a study of blood T cells in healthy people across ages. Sample-barcoded 5' priming and a J-beta primer mix drove a second PCR of roughly 7 to 11 cycles. TCRdb re-called the 5' RACE reads with MiXCR, one entry per CDR3 protein. The sample consists of hundreds of thousands of distinct CDR3 sequences, 20% to 25% of them appearing once. The specimen sequenced was blood. These receptors all come from a man in his 70s in good health.

The chain combines TRBV7-2 with TRBJ1-1, with D unresolved. V lost 5 bases and J 5 bases, leaving 15 bases between the germline ends. The CDR3 contains 14 residues. Germline V CDR1 and CDR2: SGHTA, FQGNSA. The CDR3 sequence is CASSPSGRRTEAFF. The DNA for the CDR3 is TGTGCCAGCAGCCCCAGTGGGAGAAGGACTGAAGCTTTCTTT.

This clonotype was seen a handful of times. The chain recombines TRBV4-3 with TRBJ2-3; a possible D gene is TRBD1 (5 bases). The CDR3 consists of 16 residues. The germline CDR1 and CDR2 sequences are LGHNA and YSLEER. Trimming pared 1 base from V and 3 bases from J, leaving 14 bases between. The CDR3 region is CASSQGVLRDTDTQYF. The CDR3 DNA follows: TGCGCCAGCAGCCAAGGAGTCCTCAGGGATACAGATACGCAGTATTTT.

This clonotype came up a few times. The rearrangement joins TRBV5-1 to TRBJ2-7; 11 nucleotides match TRBD1. J was trimmed by 4 bases and V by 4 bases; bases with no gene match: 4. The CDR3 extends over 14 amino acids. Germline V gives CDR1 SGHRS, CDR2 YFSETQ. The CDR3 DNA follows: TGCGCCAGCAGCGGGACAGGGGGGACTTACGAGCAGTACTTC. It codes for CASSGTGGTYEQYF. Filled out from reference TRBV5-1 and TRBJ2-7, the complete variable domain reads KAGVTQTPRYLIKTRGQQVTLSCSPISGHRSVSWYQQTPGQGLQFLFEYFSETQRNKGNFPGRFSGRQFSNSRSEMNVSTLELGDSALYLCASSGTGGTYEQYFGPGTRLTVT.

This clonotype appeared many times. The CDR3 nucleotides are TGCGCCAGCAGCCCCTTAGCGGGCCCCGACAATGAGCAGTTCTTC. Protein sequence: CASSPLAGPDNEQFF. V usage is TRBV4-3 and J usage is TRBJ2-1; 7 positions match TRBD2. Germline trimming cut 4 bases from V and 5 bases from J; bases unmatched to any gene: 8. Germline assignment: CDR1 LGHNA and CDR2 YSLEER. The CDR3 spans 15 residues.

V gene TRBV5-1 combines with J gene TRBJ1-3; TRBD1 is a possible D gene (5 bases). Trimming pared 3 bases from V and 0 bases from J, leaving 7 bases between. Germline values: CDR1 SGHRS, CDR2 YFSETQ. The CDR3 totals 14 residues. The CDR3 region has the DNA TGCGCCAGCAGCTCGGGGGTCTCTGGAAACACCATATATTTT. Encoded protein: CASSSGVSGNTIYF. Together with reference TRBV5-1 and TRBJ1-3, the CDR3 gives the full variable domain: KAGVTQTPRYLIKTRGQQVTLSCSPISGHRSVSWYQQTPGQGLQFLFEYFSETQRNKGNFPGRFSGRQFSNSRSEMNVSTLELGDSALYLCASSSGVSGNTIYFGEGSWLTVV.

Only a few counts were recorded for this clonotype. V usage is TRBV20-1 and J usage is TRBJ2-3, with D maybe TRBD1 (5 bases). Germline assignment: CDR1 DFQATT and CDR2 SNEGSKA (reference sequence). The CDR3 length is 11 residues. CDR3 sequence: CSSTATDTQYF. CDR3 nucleotide sequence: TGCTCGTCGACAGCCACAGATACGCAGTATTTT.

The DNA for the CDR3 is TGTGCCAGCAGCAGAGAAAGCGGGGGCTCCTACAATGAGCAGTTCTTC. Translating gives CASSRESGGSYNEQFF. This sequence joins TRBV5-4 and TRBJ2-1; 8 positions match TRBD2. CDR1 is SGHNT and CDR2 is YYREEE in the germline V gene (reference sequence). This CDR3 region has 16 residues. With 4 bases clipped from V and 0 bases from J, the junction kept 6 bases outside the gene matches.

At least ten counts were recorded for this clonotype. This chain uses TRBV7-2 with TRBJ2-3, with 11 bases lining up with TRBD2. The junction had 2 bases not matched to a gene; V was cut back by 5 bases and J by 1 base. This CDR3 has 15 residues. Germline V gene data show CDR1 as SGHTA and CDR2 as FQGNSA. CDR3 region: CASSPTSGGTDTQYF. The CDR3 DNA is TGTGCCAGCAGCCCGACTAGCGGGGGCACAGATACGCAGTATTTT.

V and J are TRBV14 and TRBJ2-5; 7 nucleotides match TRBD1. CDR1 SGHDN and CDR2 FVKESK come from the germline V gene. Trimming took 4 bases from V and 2 from J; bases not matched to a gene: 7. CDR3 length equals 15 residues. The CDR3 loop is CASSRDRTSQETQYF. In nucleotides, the CDR3 is TGTGCCAGCAGCCGGGACAGAACTTCTCAAGAGACCCAGTACTTC.

The chain links TRBV20-1 to TRBJ2-1; D assignment may be TRBD1 or TRBD2 (5 bases each). The CDR3 has 14 amino acids. Germline V gene sequence: CDR1 DFQATT, CDR2 SNEGSKA (reference sequence). The V end lost 0 bases, the J end lost 6 bases, and 12 bases lay between the germline ends. The CDR3 loop is CSARDHAGSNEQFF. CDR3 in DNA: TGCAGTGCTAGAGACCATGCAGGGAGCAATGAGCAGTTCTTC.

This clonotype was counted between two and nine times. The CDR3 loop is CASRPYQLRDGLAKNIQYF. CDR3 DNA: TGTGCCAGCAGGCCCTACCAACTCCGGGACGGACTAGCCAAAAACATTCAGTACTTC. This chain joins TRBV28 and TRBJ2-4, with D possibly being TRBD1 or TRBD2 (5 bases each). The CDR3 is 19 residues long. CDR1 MDHEN and CDR2 SYDVKM come from the germline V gene. V was trimmed by 6 bases and J by 0 bases, leaving 24 bases between them.

This clonotype was observed at least ten times. In DNA form, the CDR3 reads TGTGCCACCAGTGATACCTATGGGACAGGAGGAGGGCAGTCGGGAGAGACCCAGTACTTC. Translating gives CATSDTYGTGGGQSGETQYF. The chain links TRBV24-1 to TRBJ2-5; TRBD1 matches 8 bases. V trimming: 3 bases; J trimming: 4 bases; junction bases outside the gene matches: 21. This CDR3 comprises 20 residues. The germline V gene encodes CDR1 KGHDR and CDR2 SFDVKD.

This clonotype turned up a few times. The chain is built from TRBV7-3 and TRBJ1-4; D perhaps matches TRBD1 (6 bases). With 5 bases removed from V and 5 bases from J, the gap between germline ends came to 15 bases. Germline CDR1 and CDR2: SGHTA and FQGTGA. The CDR3 has 15 residues. The CDR3 DNA is TGTGCCAGCAGCCAGACAGGCGGGGCGAATGAAAAACTGTTTTTT. It is translated as CASSQTGGANEKLFF.

The chain combines TRBV7-2 with TRBJ2-3; the D gene is possibly TRBD2 (6 bases). Germline assignment: CDR1 SGHTA and CDR2 FQGNSA. The CDR3 covers 15 residues. The V and J ends lost 3 bases and 6 bases respectively, with 16 bases between them. The chain's CDR3 is CASSFYRRGTDTQYF. The CDR3 DNA is TGTGCCAGCAGCTTCTACAGGCGGGGAACCGATACGCAGTATTTT. Looking up the rest from reference TRBV7-2 and TRBJ2-3 gives the full variable domain: GAGVSQSPSNKVTEKGKDVELRCDPISGHTALYWYRQSLGQGLEFLIYFQGNSAPDKSGLPSDRFSAERTGGSVSTLTIQRTQQEDSAVYLCASSFYRRGTDTQYFGPGTRLTVL.

With respect to this clonotype: Since a much larger clone is just one base distant, this may be a read error. The chain couples TRBV28 to TRBJ2-1, with 7 nucleotides matching TRBD2. Near its end, the DNA agrees better with TRBJ2-7, so the J call may be wrong. This CDR3 spans 14 amino acids. The V gene's germline CDR1 is MDHEN and CDR2 SYDVKM. CDR3 coding DNA: TGTGCCAGCAGTCTACCGGGACTACGGGACGAGCAGTACTTC. Translated, it gives CASSLPGLRDEQYF.

The chain combines TRBV6-5 with TRBJ2-7; TRBD2 is a possible D gene (5 bases). The germline gives CDR1 MNHEY, CDR2 SVGAGI. Trimming pared 0 bases from V and 2 bases from J, leaving 11 bases between. There are 15 residues in the CDR3. CDR3 DNA sequence: TGTGCCAGCAGTTACTCGAGGGCCAGCACCTACGAGCAGTACTTC. Translating gives CASSYSRASTYEQYF.

The chain uses TRBV7-2 and TRBJ2-1; 8 nucleotides line up with TRBD2. Germline V lookup: CDR1 SGHTA, CDR2 FQGNSA. The trim removed 5 bases at V and 0 bases at J, leaving 9 bases unmatched. The CDR3 length is 17 residues. The DNA of the CDR3 is TGTGCCAGCAGCCAAGCACATGGGACTAGCTCCTACAATGAGCAGTTCTTC. As protein: CASSQAHGTSSYNEQFF.

The chain uses TRBV10-2 and TRBJ2-3, with 12 bases lining up with TRBD1. V shed 5 bases and J 4 bases; nucleotides not matched to a gene: 7. The CDR3 runs 16 residues. CDR1 is WSHSY and CDR2 is SAAADI in the germline V gene. This CDR3 reads CASSPGTGGFADTQYF. The DNA for the CDR3 is TGCGCCAGCAGTCCCGGGACAGGGGGCTTCGCAGATACGCAGTATTTT.

The V gene is TRBV20-1, the J gene TRBJ1-5; possibly TRBD1 for D (6 bases). This CDR3 has 16 residues. Trimming cost V 3 bases and J 2 bases, with 17 bases left between them. The V gene's germline CDR1 is DFQATT and CDR2 SNEGSKA (reference sequence). For the CDR3, the DNA is TGCAGTGCTAGGGGGACATCTCTCTTCCGCAATCAGCCCCAGCATTTT. Amino acids: CSARGTSLFRNQPQHF.

This clonotype was seen a handful of times. The CDR3 DNA follows: TGTGCCAGCAGTTACACCGCGGGAGGACCGTATGAGCAGTTCTTC. It encodes CASSYTAGGPYEQFF. This chain links TRBV6-5 with TRBJ2-1; 8 bases align to TRBD2. There are 15 residues in the CDR3. Per germline, CDR1 MNHEY and CDR2 SVGAGI. The J segment lost 8 bases and the V segment lost 2 bases, leaving 8 bases of the junction unmatched.